The 18 T cell receptor beta chains below come from one sample, sequenced in a study of T cell responses to AZD1222 COVID-19 vaccine. Sequenced by immunoSEQ multiplex PCR; TCRdb stores in-frame clones only, minus some. Of over 150,000 clones in the sample, roughly 92% were seen once. This material consisted of peripheral blood, taken 28 days after the second AZD1222 dose. The source is an adult who received the AZD1222 COVID-19 vaccine.

The chain is built from TRBV7-9 and TRBJ1-1; 8 nucleotides align to TRBD1. CDR1 SEHNR and CDR2 FQNEAQ come from the germline V gene (reference sequence). The CDR3 has 16 amino acids. Trimming cost V 1 base and J 7 bases; bases outside gene matches: 11. DNA of the CDR3: TGTGCCAGCAGCTTAGAGGCAGGGGGCGGTCATCATGAAGCTTTCTTT. Its protein product is CASSLEAGGGHHEAFF.

A note on this clone: Other DNA sequences of this sample code for an identical CDR3. The J gene is TRBJ2-2, the V gene TRBV7-9; possibly TRBD1 for D (5 bases). V was pared by 1 base and J by 0 bases, with 6 bases between. Germline CDR1 SEHNR, CDR2 FQNEAQ (reference sequence). This CDR3 contains 15 residues. The CDR3 DNA sequence: TGTGCCAGCAGCTTAGGACAGTCGAACACCGGGGAGCTGTTTTTT. Translation gives CASSLGQSNTGELFF.

This clone was recorded a few times. The genes are TRBV4-2 and TRBJ1-5; 9 bases line up with TRBD1. There are 15 residues in the CDR3. Per the germline V gene, CDR1 is LGHNA and CDR2 is YNFKEQ. V shed 4 bases and J 4 bases; nucleotides not matched to a gene: 5. The CDR3 loop is CASSRDRGENQPQHF. The DNA of the CDR3 is TGTGCCAGCAGCCGAGACAGGGGGGAAAATCAGCCCCAGCATTTT.

The chain combines TRBV5-1 with TRBJ2-5; 7 bases align to TRBD1. CDR1 and CDR2 from the germline V gene are SGHRS and YFSETQ. This CDR3 has 15 residues. Trimming at V came to 0 bases and at J to 3 bases, leaving 5 bases not matched to a gene. The CDR3 sequence is CASSLDGTAEETQYF. As DNA, the CDR3 is TGCGCCAGCAGCTTGGACGGGACAGCTGAAGAGACCCAGTACTTC.

CDR3 in amino acids: CASSLNYEQYF. The CDR3 region has the DNA TGTGCCAGCAGTCTCAATTACGAGCAGTACTTC. The chain links TRBV28 to TRBJ2-7; D is unclear. The CDR3 has 11 residues. CDR1 MDHEN and CDR2 SYDVKM come from the germline V gene. The V and J ends lost 5 bases and 4 bases respectively, with 6 bases between them.

The V call is TRBV28, the J call TRBJ1-2; D remains ambiguous. Germline V CDR1 and CDR2: MDHEN, SYDVKM. Trimming pared 6 bases from V and 4 bases from J, leaving 3 bases between. This CDR3 is built from 10 residues. DNA for the CDR3: TGTGCCAGCAGACTCTATGGCTACACCTTC. Encoded protein: CASRLYGYTF.

This chain links TRBV28 with TRBJ1-5; D may be TRBD1 (5 bases). V dropped 4 bases and J dropped 7 bases, with 14 bases sitting between them. The CDR3 consists of 14 residues. CDR1 MDHEN and CDR2 SYDVKM come from the germline V gene. The CDR3 here is CASSSLSGYQPQHF. The CDR3 region has the DNA TGTGCCAGCAGTTCCCTCTCAGGGTACCAGCCCCAGCATTTT.

The rearrangement links TRBV4-2 to TRBJ1-3; no clear D gene. Trimming removed 4 bases at V and 0 bases at J, with 7 bases between. Germline CDR1 LGHNA, CDR2 YNFKEQ. The CDR3 has 14 residues. The CDR3 DNA reads TGTGCCAGCAGCCGAGATGGCTCTGGAAACACCATATATTTT. Encoded protein: CASSRDGSGNTIYF.

The chain combines TRBV11-2 with TRBJ1-1, with unresolved D. CDR3 length: 12 residues. Germline assignment: CDR1 SGHAT and CDR2 FQNNGV. V dropped 5 bases and J dropped 5 bases, with 9 bases sitting between them. CDR3 in amino acids: CASSRFNTEAFF. CDR3 coding DNA: TGTGCCAGCAGCCGTTTTAATACTGAAGCTTTCTTT. Supplemented by reference TRBV11-2 and TRBJ1-1, the full variable domain reads EAGVAQSPRYKIIEKRQSVAFWCNPISGHATLYWYQQILGQGPKLLIQFQNNGVVDDSQLPKDRFSAERLKGVDSTLKIQPAKLEDSAVYLCASSRFNTEAFFGQGTRLTVV.

The V gene is TRBV5-1, the J gene TRBJ1-2, with D maybe TRBD1 (5 bases). CDR1 is SGHRS and CDR2 is YFSETQ in the germline V gene. V lost 4 bases, J lost 4 bases, and 14 bases lay in between. This CDR3 is 14 amino acids long. The CDR3 loop is CASSEGTDPYGYTF. CDR3 sequence (DNA): TGCGCCAGCAGCGAAGGGACGGATCCCTATGGCTACACCTTC. Supplemented by reference TRBV5-1 and TRBJ1-2, the full variable domain reads KAGVTQTPRYLIKTRGQQVTLSCSPISGHRSVSWYQQTPGQGLQFLFEYFSETQRNKGNFPGRFSGRQFSNSRSEMNVSTLELGDSALYLCASSEGTDPYGYTFGSGTRLTVV.

The rearrangement joins TRBV2 to TRBJ1-1, with a tentative D call TRBD1 (5 bases). CDR3 size: 15 residues. The ends were cut back, 6 bases at V and 6 bases at J, with 20 bases in the middle. The V gene's germline CDR1 is SNHLY and CDR2 FYNNEI. The CDR3 DNA reads TGTGCCAGCAGGGAAAGACAATGGGGCTTCCCTGAAGCTTTCTTT. Protein sequence: CASRERQWGFPEAFF.

The rearrangement uses TRBV29-1 and TRBJ1-2; 7 nucleotides agree with TRBD1. The germline CDR1 and CDR2 sequences are SQVTM and ANQGSEA. With 4 bases clipped from V and 4 bases from J, the junction kept 9 bases outside the gene matches. The CDR3 runs 14 residues. This CDR3 is CSVGSDRSSYGYTF. The DNA for the CDR3 is TGCAGCGTTGGCTCGGACAGGTCGAGCTATGGCTACACCTTC.

The CDR3 spells CASSGQGTGTEAFF. CDR3 DNA: TGTGCCAGTAGTGGACAGGGGACCGGGACTGAAGCTTTCTTT. The V gene is TRBV19, the J gene TRBJ1-1, with 9 bases identical to TRBD1. This CDR3 comprises 14 residues. With V trimmed by 5 bases and J by 5 bases, 6 bases remained unmatched. Per the germline V gene, CDR1 is LNHDA and CDR2 is SQIVND (reference sequence). The variable domain in full, with the rest retrieved from reference TRBV19 and TRBJ1-1, is DGGITQSPKYLFRKEGQNVTLSCEQNLNHDAMYWYRQDPGQGLRLIYYSQIVNDFQKGDIAEGYSVSREKKESFPLTVTSAQKNPTAFYLCASSGQGTGTEAFFGQGTRLTVV.

The chain uses TRBV9 and TRBJ2-2; 7 nucleotides agree with TRBD1. The CDR3 runs to 16 residues. V trimming: 3 bases; J trimming: 3 bases; junction bases outside the gene matches: 8. Germline loops: CDR1 SGDLS, CDR2 YYNGEE. This CDR3 is CASSATQGPDTGELFF. The CDR3, as DNA: TGTGCCAGCAGCGCCACACAGGGGCCGGACACCGGGGAGCTGTTTTTT. The entire variable domain, with the rest obtained from reference TRBV9 and TRBJ2-2, is as follows: DSGVTQTPKHLITATGQRVTLRCSPRSGDLSVYWYQQSLDQGLQFLIQYYNGEERAKGNILERFSAQQFPDLHSELNLSSLELGDSALYFCASSATQGPDTGELFFGEGSRLTVL.

In its sample, this clone was seen once. The chain is built from TRBV7-2 and TRBJ1-5; D unresolved. CDR1 and CDR2 (germline): SGHTA, FQGNSA. V lost 5 bases, J lost 5 bases, and 16 bases lay in between. The CDR3 length is 15 residues. The CDR3 is CASSARVLKDQPQHF. The CDR3 region has the DNA TGTGCCAGCAGCGCAAGGGTCCTCAAGGATCAGCCCCAGCATTTT.

The chain uses TRBV19 and TRBJ2-1; D unclear. V gave up 5 bases and J gave up 10 bases, with 6 bases separating them. Germline CDR1 is LNHDA and CDR2 is SQIVND (reference sequence). The CDR3 totals 10 residues. CDR3 loop: CASSRAEQFF. The CDR3 DNA is TGTGCCAGTAGTCGGGCCGAGCAGTTCTTC.

This clone was recorded only once. This chain connects TRBV21-1 to TRBJ2-5; the DNA was not compared with TRBD1, the D call given in the table. TRBV21-1 corresponds to a pseudogene. The CDR3 sequence is 14 residues long. CDR3 protein: CASSRASRPETQYF. The DNA of the CDR3 is TGTGCCAGCAGCAGGGCCTCACGTCCAGAGACCCAGTACTTC.

V and J are TRBV7-6 and TRBJ2-1, with TRBD1 matching 7 bases. Trimming removed 5 bases from V and 6 bases from J; junction bases left unmatched: 7. The CDR3 is 14 amino acids. The germline V gene has CDR1 SGHVS and CDR2 FNYEAQ. This chain's CDR3 is CASSNTGVVNEQFF. DNA for the CDR3: TGTGCCAGCAGCAATACAGGGGTGGTCAATGAGCAGTTCTTC. Filled out from reference TRBV7-6 and TRBJ2-1, the complete variable domain reads GAGVSQSPRYKVTKRGQDVALRCDPISGHVSLYWYRQALGQGPEFLTYFNYEAQQDKSGLPNDRFSAERPEGSISTLTIQRTEQRDSAMYRCASSNTGVVNEQFFGPGTRLTVL.